Shown below are 2 T cell receptor beta chains from a single sample sequenced in a study of cytomegalovirus exposure and HLA in healthy donors. Clones were read by immunoSEQ multiplex PCR, and TCRdb kept only the in-frame ones, dropping some. Of 68,000 or so clones detected, 89% appear once; the ten largest clones hold roughly 1.2%. Specimen: PBMCs. Source of these receptors: a young woman in good health and CMV-seronegative.

J is TRBJ2-7 and V is TRBV6-5; 10 bases match TRBD1. The CDR3 is 14 residues long. J gave up 3 bases and V 4 bases, and 3 bases lay outside the gene matches. Germline V lookup: CDR1 MNHEY, CDR2 SVGAGI. The CDR3 spells CASSLDRGIYEQYF. The CDR3 nucleotides read TGTGCCAGCAGTTTGGACAGGGGGATCTACGAGCAGTACTTC.

This clone has just one count. This rearrangement joins TRBV19 to TRBJ2-7, with D unclear. The CDR3 covers 15 residues. The V and J ends lost 10 bases and 0 bases respectively, with 19 bases between them. Germline V gene data show CDR1 as LNHDA and CDR2 as SQIVND (reference sequence). CDR3 sequence reads: CATTPGAADSYEQYF. The CDR3, as DNA: TGTGCCACCACCCCCGGCGCGGCGGACTCCTACGAGCAGTACTTC.